This TCR beta chain was recorded in a study of T cell responses to AZD1222 COVID-19 vaccine. V dropped 6 bases and J dropped 2; count of bases not matched to a gene: 8. Germline V gene lookup returns CDR1 SGHDT and CDR2 YYEEEE. This CDR3 is built from 14 residues. Clones were read by immunoSEQ multiplex PCR, and TCRdb kept only the in-frame ones, dropping some. The profile shows 130,000 to 150,000 clones, roughly nine tenths of them singletons. The rearrangement joins TRBV5-6 to TRBJ2-7, with TRBD1 matching over 7 bases. The specimen comprised peripheral blood, sampled on day 0 of AZD1222 vaccination. This clonotype was obtained from an adult in good health. The CDR3 nucleotides are TGTGCCAGCAACTTTTGGGACAGCCCCTACGAGCAGTACTTC. Protein product: CASNFWDSPYEQYF.